Given below is one T cell receptor beta chain in context. Clones were sequenced by immunoSEQ multiplex PCR, and TCRdb holds only the in-frame ones, with some missing. This table holds tens of thousands of clones, roughly 88% found once. This specimen belongs to a study of blood T cell repertoires in COVID-19. Study details: The United States, Italy and Spain provided the acute and convalescent COVID-19 samples. T cells, B-cell-depleted T cells, or PBMCs provided the cDNA or gDNA that served as material.

The sequence was obtained from a man older than 75 with active or convalescent COVID-19. The sample comprised peripheral blood.

CDR3 protein: CASGAGTAVGTIYF. The CDR3 DNA follows: TGCGCCAGTGGCGCGGGGACAGCTGTTGGCACCATATATTTT. This sequence joins TRBV5-1 and TRBJ1-3; the match to TRBD1 covers 7 bases. V lost 8 bases, J lost 9 bases, and 14 bases stayed unmatched. CDR1 and CDR2 from the germline V gene are SGHRS and YFSETQ. The CDR3 is 14 amino acids.